Listed here are 16 T cell receptor beta chains from one sample, sequenced in a study of T cell responses to AZD1222 COVID-19 vaccine. Sequencing was performed with immunoSEQ multiplex PCR; in TCRdb, only in-frame clones are kept and a portion is missing. The sample has 130,000 or so clones, 80% to 90% seen once. The sample in question was peripheral blood, obtained on day 0 of AZD1222 vaccination. The receptors were sampled from an adult in good health.

A few counts support this clone. This sequence joins TRBV20-1 and TRBJ1-2; no clear D gene. CDR3 size: 11 residues. Germline V gene sequence: CDR1 DFQATT, CDR2 SNEGSKA (reference sequence). With 3 bases removed from V and 6 bases from J, the gap between germline ends came to 8 bases. CDR3 in DNA: TGCAGTGCTAGTGCTTTCCATGGCTACACCTTC. This translates into CSASAFHGYTF.

In regard to this clone: The junction does not match germline at one end; this may be a read error. The chain couples TRBV3-1 (or the pseudogene TRBV3-2) to TRBJ1-2; D call uncertain. The CDR3 extends over 12 amino acids. CDR1 is LGHDT, CDR2 YNNKEL, per germline (reference sequence). CDR3 nucleotide sequence: TGTGCCAGCACCCAACAGCACTCCAGCTACACCTTC. This translates into CASTQQHSSYTF.

This chain joins TRBV28 and TRBJ2-3; D is possibly TRBD1 or TRBD2 (5 bases each). Germline CDR1 is MDHEN and CDR2 is SYDVKM. Trimming stripped 7 bases from V and 2 bases from J, with 13 bases between. This CDR3 is built from 14 residues. The CDR3 nucleotides are TGTGCCAGCATCCGGGACCGATACACAGATACGCAGTATTTT. It specifies CASIRDRYTDTQYF.

The V call is TRBV24-1, the J call TRBJ1-5, with 7 bases lining up with TRBD1. Germline-derived CDR1 and CDR2 are KGHDR and SFDVKD. This CDR3 comprises 17 residues. Losses at the gene ends were 3 bases for V and 0 bases for J; bases not matched to a gene: 7. This CDR3 is CATSDPRQGNSNQPQHF. Written as DNA, the CDR3 is TGTGCCACCAGTGATCCCAGACAGGGCAATAGCAATCAGCCCCAGCATTTT.

The chain combines TRBV6-5 with TRBJ2-7; no firm D call. The CDR3 is 14 amino acids. Germline-derived CDR1 and CDR2 are MNHEY and SVGAGI. Trimming pared 2 bases from V and 2 bases from J, leaving 10 bases between. CDR3 sequence (DNA): TGTGCCAGCAGTTACGGACGGAGAGCCTACGAGCAGTACTTC. It translates to CASSYGRRAYEQYF.

The chain recombines TRBV28 with TRBJ2-7; TRBD1 might be the D (6 bases). CDR1 is MDHEN, CDR2 SYDVKM, per germline. CDR3 length: 15 residues. The V gene lost 4 bases and the J gene lost 5 bases, with 18 bases spanning the gap. DNA for the CDR3: TGTGCCAGCAGTTCTGCAAGGCAGGGGTTCCACGAGCAGTACTTC. It encodes CASSSARQGFHEQYF.

The gene calls are TRBV4-1 and TRBJ2-5, with TRBD2 as a possible D gene (6 bases). The CDR3 is 14 amino acids. V lost 6 bases and J lost 0, with 11 bases in between. The germline V gene has CDR1 MGHRA and CDR2 YSYEKL. CDR3 bases: TGCGCCAGCAGGGAACGGGGGAACCAAGAGACCCAGTACTTC. Translation gives CASRERGNQETQYF.

This clone has just a few counts. Other DNA sequences in the same sample also yield this CDR3. The genes are TRBV28 and TRBJ1-1; TRBD1 might be the D (5 bases). This CDR3 has 14 residues. V lost 4 bases to trimming and J lost 1 base, with 10 bases between them. From germline, CDR1 is MDHEN and CDR2 SYDVKM. CDR3 coding DNA: TGTGCCAGCAGTTCCGGGAGGGGGAACACTGAAGCTTTCTTT. This encodes CASSSGRGNTEAFF.

The J gene is TRBJ2-3, the V gene TRBV5-1; D perhaps matches TRBD1 (7 bases). Germline-derived CDR1 and CDR2 are SGHRS and YFSETQ. The V and J ends lost 4 bases and 3 bases respectively, with 15 bases between them. This CDR3 region has 15 residues. The CDR3 is CASSTQGGETDTQYF. In DNA, the CDR3 is TGCGCCAGCAGCACCCAGGGGGGCGAAACAGATACGCAGTATTTT.

The gene calls are TRBV29-1 and TRBJ2-7, with TRBD1 matching over 9 bases. The CDR3 consists of 12 residues. The germline V gene has CDR1 SQVTM and CDR2 ANQGSEA. With V trimmed by 7 bases and J by 6 bases, 7 bases remained unmatched. The CDR3, as DNA: TGCAGCGGGGGACAGGGTCCGGCCGAGCAGTACTTC. Translating it yields CSGGQGPAEQYF.

The chain employs TRBV18 and TRBJ2-1; 7 positions match TRBD2. This CDR3 spans 13 amino acids. Germline CDR1 and CDR2: KGHSH and LQKENI. Trimming cost V 3 bases and J 6 bases; bases outside gene matches: 2. This CDR3 is CASSPRGFNEQFF. The CDR3 coding sequence is TGTGCCAGCTCACCGCGGGGGTTCAATGAGCAGTTCTTC. Full variable domain (remainder filled in from reference TRBV18 and TRBJ2-1): NAGVMQNPRHLVRRRGQEARLRCSPMKGHSHVYWYRQLPEEGLKFMVYLQKENIIDESGMPKERFSAEFPKEGPSILRIQQVVRGDSAAYFCASSPRGFNEQFFGPGTRLTVL.

CDR3 nucleotides: TGTGCCAGCAGCCCAAGAGTGGGCAGGGAGAATTCACCCCTCCACTTT. This codes for CASSPRVGRENSPLHF. The chain joins TRBV7-2 to TRBJ1-6, with D possibly being TRBD1 (5 bases). The germline gives CDR1 SGHTA, CDR2 FQGNSA. V lost 5 bases, J lost 7 bases, and 18 bases lay in between. CDR3 size: 16 residues.

This clone is a singleton in its sample. The chain has TRBV6-6 and TRBJ2-3; TRBD1 matches 8 bases. The germline V gene encodes CDR1 MNHNY and CDR2 SVGAGI (reference sequence). This CDR3 spans 15 amino acids. The V and J ends lost 5 bases and 3 bases, in that order; junction bases with no gene match: 7. CDR3 sequence: CASSNRGIRTDTQYF. The CDR3 DNA reads TGTGCCAGCAGTAACAGGGGGATTCGTACAGATACGCAGTATTTT.

V is TRBV9 and J is TRBJ2-1, with 7 bases lining up with TRBD1. CDR3 length: 13 amino acids. The germline V gene encodes CDR1 SGDLS and CDR2 YYNGEE. V lost 0 bases and J lost 8; bases outside the gene matches: 2. This chain's CDR3 is CASSVGGGDEQFF. In nucleotides, the CDR3 is TGTGCCAGCAGCGTAGGAGGGGGCGATGAGCAGTTCTTC.

CDR3 DNA: TGTGCCAGCAGCTTACTCCAAAAGGGTGGCTACACCTTC. Its protein product is CASSLLQKGGYTF. V usage is TRBV7-2 and J usage is TRBJ1-2; D is undetermined. The CDR3 length is 13 residues. Germline-derived CDR1 and CDR2 are SGHTA and FQGNSA. The germline V and J ends were trimmed by 2 bases and 7 bases, with 11 bases remaining between them.

The chain links TRBV29-1 to TRBJ2-3; 9 nucleotides line up with TRBD2. V shed 6 bases and J 6 bases; nucleotides not matched to a gene: 13. Germline assignment: CDR1 SQVTM and CDR2 ANQGSEA. This CDR3 is built from 15 residues. CDR3 coding DNA: TGCAGCGTCGAGGGGGAGAGCGGGGGGTCGGATACGCAGTATTTT. Protein: CSVEGESGGSDTQYF.